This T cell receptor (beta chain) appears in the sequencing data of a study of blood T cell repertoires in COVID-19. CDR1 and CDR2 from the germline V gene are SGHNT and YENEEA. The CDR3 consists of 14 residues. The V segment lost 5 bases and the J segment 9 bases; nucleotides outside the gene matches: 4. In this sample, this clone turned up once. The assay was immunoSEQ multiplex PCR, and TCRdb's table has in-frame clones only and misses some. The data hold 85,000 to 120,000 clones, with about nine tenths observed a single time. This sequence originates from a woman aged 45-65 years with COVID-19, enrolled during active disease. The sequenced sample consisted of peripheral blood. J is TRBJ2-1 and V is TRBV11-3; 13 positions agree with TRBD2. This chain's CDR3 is CASSQLAGGAEQFF. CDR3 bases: TGTGCCAGCAGCCAACTAGCGGGGGGGGCTGAGCAGTTCTTC. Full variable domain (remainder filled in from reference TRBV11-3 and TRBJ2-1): EAGVVQSPRYKIIEKKQPVAFWCNPISGHNTLYWYLQNLGQGPELLIRYENEEAVDDSQLPKDRFSAERLKGVDSTLKIQPAELGDSAVYLCASSQLAGGAEQFFGPGTRLTVL.